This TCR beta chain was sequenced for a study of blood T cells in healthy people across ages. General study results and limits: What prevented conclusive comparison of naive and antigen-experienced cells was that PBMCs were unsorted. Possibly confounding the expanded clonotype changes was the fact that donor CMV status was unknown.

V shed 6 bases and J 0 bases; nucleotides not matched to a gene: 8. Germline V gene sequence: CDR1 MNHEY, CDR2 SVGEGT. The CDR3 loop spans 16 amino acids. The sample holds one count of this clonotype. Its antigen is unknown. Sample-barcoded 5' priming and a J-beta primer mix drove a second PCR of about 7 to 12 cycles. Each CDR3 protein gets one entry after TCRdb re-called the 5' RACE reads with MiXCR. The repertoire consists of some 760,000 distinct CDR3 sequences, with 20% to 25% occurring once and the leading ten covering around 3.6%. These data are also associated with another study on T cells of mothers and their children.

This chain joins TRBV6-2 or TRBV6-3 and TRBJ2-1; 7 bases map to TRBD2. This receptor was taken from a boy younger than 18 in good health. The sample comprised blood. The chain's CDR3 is CASRGFRGSSYNEQFF. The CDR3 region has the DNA TGTGCCAGCAGGGGCTTTCGCGGGAGCTCCTACAATGAGCAGTTCTTC.